A single sample gave rise to the 18 T cell receptor beta chains below, sequenced in a study of OX40 agonist ivuxolimab in advanced cancers. The protocol was immunoSEQ multiplex PCR, while the TCRdb copy is restricted to in-frame clones and leaves out a portion. The repertoire holds more than 90,000 clones, about 80% seen once, with roughly 1.5% in the top ten. This specimen consisted of CD4+ or CD8+ T cells sorted from blood, obtained in a trial of the OX40 agonist ivuxolimab. These TCRs come from an adult with an advanced solid tumor such as melanoma, head and neck, liver or kidney cancer.

The chain recombines TRBV18 with TRBJ1-2; maybe TRBD1 (5 bases). V lost 2 bases, J lost 2 bases, and 12 bases lay in between. CDR1 is KGHSH and CDR2 is LQKENI in the germline V gene. CDR3 size: 15 residues. The CDR3 bases are TGTGCCAGCTCACCAAACAAGGGGCGAAACTATGGCTACACCTTC. Protein: CASSPNKGRNYGYTF.

The chain combines TRBV19 with TRBJ2-7, with D possibly being TRBD1 or TRBD2 (5 bases each). The V gene's germline CDR1 is LNHDA and CDR2 SQIVND (reference sequence). Trimming pared 5 bases from V and 2 bases from J, leaving 16 bases between. The CDR3 contains 15 residues. The CDR3 DNA follows: TGTGCCAGTAGTGTACCGGGACGGCTTACCTACGAGCAGTACTTC. Amino acids: CASSVPGRLTYEQYF.

This chain joins TRBV20-1 and TRBJ2-7; a weak D match, TRBD1 (6 bases). Germline-derived CDR1 and CDR2 are DFQATT and SNEGSKA (reference sequence). Trimming cost V 4 bases and J 5 bases, with 9 bases left between them. The CDR3 runs 11 residues. The CDR3 sequence is CSAKQGNEQYF. DNA for the CDR3: TGCAGTGCTAAACAGGGAAACGAGCAGTACTTC.

This clone was seen just once. The chain carries TRBV7-6 and TRBJ2-5, with D possibly TRBD1 on 6 matching bases. Germline CDR1 reads SGHVS; CDR2 reads FNYEAQ. CDR3 length equals 16 residues. Deletions cut 0 bases from V and 5 bases from J, with 16 bases between. In DNA form, the CDR3 reads TGTGCCAGCAGCTTAGCGGGGGAACAGGGCGCCGAGACCCAGTACTTC. It yields the protein CASSLAGEQGAETQYF.

As regards this clone: A junction boundary mismatches the germline segment, possibly from a read error. The sample has other DNA sequences that encode this CDR3 too. The chain carries TRBV11-2 and TRBJ1-2; 11 bases agree with TRBD1. The CDR3 is made up of 15 amino acids. The germline V gene encodes CDR1 SGHAT and CDR2 FQNNGV. The CDR3 bases are TGCGCCAGCAGCCGGCCGGGACAGGGGGTTCGTGGCTACACCTTC. Translation: CASSRPGQGVRGYTF.

The V and J genes are TRBV19 and TRBJ1-1, with 9 bases aligning to TRBD1. Germline V gives CDR1 LNHDA, CDR2 SQIVND (reference sequence). The V segment lost 6 bases and the J segment 1 base; nucleotides outside the gene matches: 6. The CDR3 is 15 amino acids. DNA for the CDR3: TGTGCCAGTAGAGGGACAGGGTTTGAGAACACTGAAGCTTTCTTT. Amino acid sequence: CASRGTGFENTEAFF.

V gene TRBV5-1 combines with J gene TRBJ2-2, with no clear D. This CDR3 has 16 amino acids. Trimming left V 1 base short and J 2 bases short, with 12 bases between. Germline V lookup: CDR1 SGHRS, CDR2 YFSETQ. The CDR3 DNA sequence: TGCGCCAGCAGCTTGTGGGTAGGGCCAAACACCGGGGAGCTGTTTTTT. This codes for CASSLWVGPNTGELFF.

The count of this clone is one. The chain uses TRBV15 and TRBJ2-1; 7 bases line up with TRBD2. The germline gives CDR1 LNHNV, CDR2 YYDKDF (reference sequence). J lost 4 bases, V lost 5 bases, and 5 bases had no gene match. The CDR3 is 14 residues long. The CDR3 sequence is CATSHRDYYNEQFF. The CDR3 DNA reads as TGTGCCACCAGCCACCGGGACTATTACAATGAGCAGTTCTTC. Full variable domain (rest looked up from reference TRBV15 and TRBJ2-1): DAMVIQNPRYQVTQFGKPVTLSCSQTLNHNVMYWYQQKSSQAPKLLFHYYDKDFNNEADTPDNFQSRRPNTSFCFLDIRSPGLGDTAMYLCATSHRDYYNEQFFGPGTRLTVL.

This clone has only a few counts. The chain employs TRBV7-9 and TRBJ1-5; D might be TRBD1 (5 bases). The V gene's germline CDR1 is SEHNR and CDR2 FQNEAQ (reference sequence). The germline V and J ends were trimmed by 5 bases and 8 bases, with 10 bases remaining between them. This CDR3 contains 12 residues. The CDR3 nucleotides are TGTGCCAGCAGCCTGGGGGGAGAGCCCCAGCATTTT. Encoded protein: CASSLGGEPQHF.

This CDR3 reads CASSVVQARNTGELFF. For the CDR3, the DNA is TGTGCCAGCAGCGTAGTTCAGGCTCGGAACACCGGGGAGCTGTTTTTT. The chain employs TRBV5-5 and TRBJ2-2, with D uncertain. Germline V gene lookup returns CDR1 SGHKS and CDR2 YYEKEE (reference sequence). V lost 4 bases and J lost 1, with 14 bases in between. CDR3 size: 16 residues. The whole variable domain, remainder taken from reference TRBV5-5 and TRBJ2-2, is DAGVTQSPTHLIKTRGQQVTLRCSPISGHKSVSWYQQVLGQGPQFIFQYYEKEERGRGNFPDRFSARQFPNYSSELNVNALLLGDSALYLCASSVVQARNTGELFFGEGSRLTVL.

The chain employs TRBV4-2 and TRBJ2-1, with 10 bases lining up with TRBD2. Looked up from germline, CDR1 is LGHNA and CDR2 is YNFKEQ. V gave up 4 bases and J gave up 5 bases; unmatched junction bases: 8. The CDR3 contains 16 residues. CDR3 bases: TGTGCCAGCAGCCCCGCAGCGGGAGGGGGAAACAATGAGCAGTTCTTC. Protein: CASSPAAGGGNNEQFF.

The V gene is TRBV28, the J gene TRBJ1-4; D may be TRBD1 (6 bases). This CDR3 region has 15 residues. Germline V gene data show CDR1 as MDHEN and CDR2 as SYDVKM. V was shortened by 5 bases and J by 5 bases, with 15 bases between the two germline ends. In nucleotides, the CDR3 is TGTGCCAGCAGTCAAAGGGGGGGAGTGAATGAAAAACTGTTTTTT. Protein: CASSQRGGVNEKLFF.

V is TRBV7-9 and J is TRBJ1-4, with 10 bases identical to TRBD1. V lost 5 bases and J lost 5; bases outside the gene matches: 5. The CDR3 loop spans 15 amino acids. Germline V lookup: CDR1 SEHNR, CDR2 FQNEAQ (reference sequence). The CDR3, as DNA: TGTGCCAGCAGCATAGGACAGGGGGTGAATGAAAAACTGTTTTTT. Encoded protein: CASSIGQGVNEKLFF.

This chain connects TRBV6-4 to TRBJ1-2; 8 positions match TRBD1. The CDR3 totals 16 residues. CDR1 MRHNA and CDR2 SNTAGT come from the germline V gene. After removal of 0 bases from V and 5 bases from J, the junction contained 8 bases not matched to a gene. This chain's CDR3 is CASSDSRQGRRYGYTF. The CDR3 coding sequence is TGTGCCAGCAGTGACTCAAGACAGGGGAGGCGTTATGGCTACACCTTC.

This chain links TRBV28 with TRBJ2-6; D might be TRBD1 (6 bases). Germline CDR1 MDHEN, CDR2 SYDVKM. This CDR3 contains 15 residues. The V end was cut by 6 bases, the J end by 2 bases, with 11 bases between. DNA for the CDR3: TGTGCCAGCAGCGGTACAGGGACTGGGGCCAACGTCCTGACTTTC. Its protein product is CASSGTGTGANVLTF. Variable domain in full (rest from reference TRBV28 and TRBJ2-6): DVKVTQSSRYLVKRTGEKVFLECVQDMDHENMFWYRQDPGLGLRLIYFSYDVKMKEKGDIPEGYSVSREKKERFSLILESASTNQTSMYLCASSGTGTGANVLTFGAGSRLTVL.

Concerning this clone: Germline and junction disagree at one end, which may indicate a read error. The chain has TRBV2 and TRBJ2-7; tentative D call: TRBD1 (5 bases). Germline V gives CDR1 SNHLY, CDR2 FYNNEI. CDR3 size: 14 residues. CDR3 region: CASSGETASHEQYF. In DNA form, the CDR3 reads TGTGCCAGCAGTGGAGAGACAGCCTCCCACGAGCAGTACTTC.

The CDR3 DNA follows: TGCAGCGTTGGTTCGAACACTGAAGCTTTCTTT. Translation gives CSVGSNTEAFF. The chain has TRBV29-1 and TRBJ1-1; D unresolved. V was clipped by 4 bases and J by 1 base, with 4 bases between them. Germline assignment: CDR1 SQVTM and CDR2 ANQGSEA. This CDR3 spans 11 amino acids. The complete variable domain, with remaining parts taken from reference TRBV29-1 and TRBJ1-1, reads SAVISQKPSRDICQRGTSLTIQCQVDSQVTMMFWYRQQPGQSLTLIATANQGSEATYESGFVIDKFPISRPNLTFSTLTVSNMSPEDSSIYLCSVGSNTEAFFGQGTRLTVV.

The V and J genes are TRBV5-6 and TRBJ2-3; 7 bases map to TRBD1. V shed 7 bases, J shed 7 bases, and the junction held 9 bases outside the gene matches. This CDR3 region has 13 residues. Germline V gene lookup returns CDR1 SGHDT and CDR2 YYEEEE. CDR3 nucleotide sequence: TGTGCCAGCCTGAAGGACAGGTTCAATACGCAGTATTTT. Translating gives CASLKDRFNTQYF.